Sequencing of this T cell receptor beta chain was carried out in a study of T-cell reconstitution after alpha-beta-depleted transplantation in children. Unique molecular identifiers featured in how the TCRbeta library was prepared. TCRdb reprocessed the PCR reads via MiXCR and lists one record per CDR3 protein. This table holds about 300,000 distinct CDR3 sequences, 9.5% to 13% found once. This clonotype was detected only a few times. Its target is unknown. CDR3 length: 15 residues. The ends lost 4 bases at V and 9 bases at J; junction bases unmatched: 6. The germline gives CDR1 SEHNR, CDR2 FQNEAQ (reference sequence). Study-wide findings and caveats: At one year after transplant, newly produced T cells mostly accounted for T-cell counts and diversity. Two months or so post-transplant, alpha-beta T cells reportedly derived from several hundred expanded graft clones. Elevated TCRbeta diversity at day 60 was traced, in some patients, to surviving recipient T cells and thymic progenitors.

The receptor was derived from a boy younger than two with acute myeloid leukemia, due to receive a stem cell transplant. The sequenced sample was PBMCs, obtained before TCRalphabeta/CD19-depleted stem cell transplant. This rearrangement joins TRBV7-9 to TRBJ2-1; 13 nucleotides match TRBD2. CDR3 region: CASSSRLAGGVEQFF. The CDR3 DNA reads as TGTGCCAGCAGCTCACGACTAGCGGGGGGTGTTGAGCAGTTCTTC. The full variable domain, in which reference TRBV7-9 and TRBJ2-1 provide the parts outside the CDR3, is DTGVSQNPRHKITKRGQNVTFRCDPISEHNRLYWYRQTLGQGPEFLTYFQNEAQLEKSRLLSDRFSAERPKGSFSTLEIQRTEQGDSAMYLCASSSRLAGGVEQFFGPGTRLTVL.